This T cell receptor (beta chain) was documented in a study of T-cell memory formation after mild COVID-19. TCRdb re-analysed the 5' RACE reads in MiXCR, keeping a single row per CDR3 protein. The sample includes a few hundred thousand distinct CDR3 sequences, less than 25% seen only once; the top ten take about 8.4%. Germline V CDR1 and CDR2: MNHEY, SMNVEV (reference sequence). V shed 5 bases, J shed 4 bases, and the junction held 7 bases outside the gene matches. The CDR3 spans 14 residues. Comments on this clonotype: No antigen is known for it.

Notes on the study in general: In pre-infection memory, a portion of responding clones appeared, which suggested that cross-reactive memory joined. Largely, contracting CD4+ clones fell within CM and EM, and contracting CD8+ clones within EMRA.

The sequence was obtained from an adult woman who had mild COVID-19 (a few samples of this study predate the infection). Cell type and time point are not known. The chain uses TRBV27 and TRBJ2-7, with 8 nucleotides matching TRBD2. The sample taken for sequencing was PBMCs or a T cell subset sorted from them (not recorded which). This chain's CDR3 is CASSPFGGDYEQYF. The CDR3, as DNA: TGTGCCAGCAGTCCCTTCGGGGGGGATTACGAGCAGTACTTC.